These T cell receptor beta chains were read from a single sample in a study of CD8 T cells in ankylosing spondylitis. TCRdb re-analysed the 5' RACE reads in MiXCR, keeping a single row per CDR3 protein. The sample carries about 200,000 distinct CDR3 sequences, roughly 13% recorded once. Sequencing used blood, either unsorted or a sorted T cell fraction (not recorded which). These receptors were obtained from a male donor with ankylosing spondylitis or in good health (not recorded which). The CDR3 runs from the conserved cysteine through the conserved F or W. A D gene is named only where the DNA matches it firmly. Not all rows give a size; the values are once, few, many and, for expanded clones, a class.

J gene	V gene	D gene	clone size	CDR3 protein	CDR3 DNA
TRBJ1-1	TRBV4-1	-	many	CASSQDEGRGTEAFF	TGCGCCAGCAGCCAAGACGAGGGTAGGGGTACTGAAGCTTTCTTT
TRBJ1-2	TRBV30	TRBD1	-	CAWSGQGVGYGYTF	TGTGCCTGGAGTGGACAGGGCGTGGGCTATGGCTACACCTTC
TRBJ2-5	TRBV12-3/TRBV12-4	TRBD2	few	CASSLTSGSQETQYF	TGTGCCAGCAGTTTAACTAGCGGGAGTCAAGAGACCCAGTACTTC
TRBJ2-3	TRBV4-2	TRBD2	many	CASSQVGEGLFADTQYF	TGTGCCAGCAGCCAAGTTGGGGAGGGCCTCTTTGCAGATACGCAGTATTTT
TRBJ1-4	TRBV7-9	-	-	CASSWFSGTTNEKLFF	TGTGCCAGCAGCTGGTTCTCGGGGACGACTAATGAAAAACTGTTTTTT
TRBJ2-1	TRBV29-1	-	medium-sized	CSVEDRGRDGYNEQFF	TGCAGCGTTGAAGATCGGGGGCGGGATGGGTACAATGAGCAGTTCTTC
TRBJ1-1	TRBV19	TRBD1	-	CASSDRDLRFNTEAFF	TGTGCCAGTAGCGACAGGGATCTTAGGTTCAACACTGAAGCTTTCTTT
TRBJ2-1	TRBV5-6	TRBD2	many	CASRSGLANEQFF	TGTGCCAGCAGGTCGGGACTAGCTAATGAGCAGTTCTTC
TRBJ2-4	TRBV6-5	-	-	CASSYGNTPHRKNIQYF	TGTGCCAGCAGTTACGGAAATACACCCCATAGAAAAAACATTCAGTACTTC
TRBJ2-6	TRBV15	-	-	CATSRDGSGANVLTF	TGTGCCACCAGCAGAGATGGCTCTGGGGCCAACGTCCTGACTTTC
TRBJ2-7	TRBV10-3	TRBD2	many	CAIGGPSGYEQYF	TGTGCCATCGGGGGTCCTAGCGGGTACGAGCAGTACTTC